These T cell receptor beta chains were read from a single sample in a study of siplizumab effects on memory and regulatory T cells. The assay was immunoSEQ multiplex PCR, and TCRdb's table has in-frame clones only and misses some. The profile shows fewer than 130,000 clones, roughly 89% of them singletons. Specimen: CD4+ T cells sorted from blood. The origin of the receptors is a human donor in good health. The CDR3 runs from the conserved cysteine through the conserved F or W. The order of the fields is V gene, J gene, clone size, D gene, CDR3 protein, CDR3 DNA. D genes are given only for firm matches. Clone size is shown for a subset of rows, as once, few, many or a class of expanded clone.

v_call: TRBV9
j_call: TRBJ2-7
clone_size: -
d_call: -
cdr3_aa: CASSAKAGLSYEQYF
cdr3_nt: TGTGCCAGCAGCGCAAAAGCGGGCCTCTCCTACGAGCAGTACTTC

v_call: TRBV5-1
j_call: TRBJ2-5
clone_size: few
d_call: -
cdr3_aa: CASSFKETQYF
cdr3_nt: TGCGCCAGCAGCTTCAAAGAGACCCAGTACTTC

v_call: TRBV27
j_call: TRBJ2-7
clone_size: -
d_call: -
cdr3_aa: CASSYGRAREQYF
cdr3_nt: TGTGCCAGCAGTTACGGCAGGGCGAGGGAGCAGTACTTC

v_call: TRBV29-1
j_call: TRBJ2-6
clone_size: once
d_call: -
cdr3_aa: CSVDGGRANVLTF
cdr3_nt: TGCAGCGTTGACGGCGGACGGGCTAACGTCCTGACTTTC

v_call: TRBV5-4
j_call: TRBJ1-2
clone_size: -
d_call: -
cdr3_aa: CASSPTAGTINYGYTF
cdr3_nt: TGTGCCAGCAGCCCGACCGCCGGGACAATTAACTATGGCTACACCTTC

v_call: TRBV18
j_call: TRBJ1-2
clone_size: -
d_call: -
cdr3_aa: CASSPRTEDGYTF
cdr3_nt: TGTGCCAGCTCACCTCGGACGGAAGATGGCTACACCTTC

v_call: TRBV5-1
j_call: TRBJ2-7
clone_size: -
d_call: -
cdr3_aa: CASSSDRVHEQYF
cdr3_nt: TGCGCCAGCAGCTCGGACCGGGTCCACGAGCAGTACTTC

v_call: TRBV6-1
j_call: TRBJ1-2
clone_size: few
d_call: -
cdr3_aa: CASSEATSVYTF
cdr3_nt: TGTGCCAGCAGTGAAGCTACGAGTGTCTACACCTTC

v_call: TRBV10-1
j_call: TRBJ2-2
clone_size: once
d_call: TRBD2
cdr3_aa: CASSASGRTYSTGELFF
cdr3_nt: TGCGCCAGCAGTGCTAGCGGGAGGACGTATAGCACCGGGGAGCTGTTTTTT

v_call: TRBV2
j_call: TRBJ2-4
clone_size: -
d_call: TRBD2
cdr3_aa: CASSGTSGGAKNIQYF
cdr3_nt: TGTGCCAGCAGTGGGACTAGCGGGGGGGCCAAAAACATTCAGTACTTC

v_call: TRBV25-1
j_call: TRBJ1-6
clone_size: -
d_call: -
cdr3_aa: CASSESQRYNSPLHF
cdr3_nt: TGTGCCAGCAGTGAATCTCAGAGATATAATTCACCCCTCCACTTT

v_call: TRBV5-4
j_call: TRBJ1-5
clone_size: few
d_call: -
cdr3_aa: CASSSGRGQPQHF
cdr3_nt: TGTGCCAGCTCATCTGGGAGGGGACAGCCCCAGCATTTT

v_call: TRBV5-8
j_call: TRBJ2-7
clone_size: -
d_call: TRBD1
cdr3_aa: CASSPGQGADEQYF
cdr3_nt: TGTGCCAGCAGCCCGGGACAGGGGGCTGACGAGCAGTACTTC

v_call: TRBV5-1
j_call: TRBJ2-3
clone_size: -
d_call: -
cdr3_aa: CASSRGGQAGPDTQYF
cdr3_nt: TGCGCCAGCAGCCGGGGTGGGCAGGCCGGTCCAGATACGCAGTATTTT

v_call: TRBV5-6
j_call: TRBJ2-7
clone_size: -
d_call: -
cdr3_aa: CASSLNSYEQYF
cdr3_nt: TGTGCCAGCAGCTTAAACTCCTACGAGCAGTACTTC

v_call: TRBV5-1
j_call: TRBJ2-3
clone_size: -
d_call: -
cdr3_aa: CASSLAYWQGNTDTQYF
cdr3_nt: TGCGCCAGCAGCTTGGCCTATTGGCAGGGGAACACAGATACGCAGTATTTT

v_call: TRBV7-9
j_call: TRBJ1-3
clone_size: -
d_call: -
cdr3_aa: CASSLVFGAHHDSGNTIYF
cdr3_nt: TGTGCCAGCAGCTTAGTATTCGGGGCACACCACGACTCTGGAAACACCATATATTTT

v_call: TRBV30
j_call: TRBJ2-2
clone_size: -
d_call: -
cdr3_aa: CAWGAGAYTGELFF
cdr3_nt: TGTGCCTGGGGCGCAGGGGCCTATACCGGGGAGCTGTTTTTT

v_call: TRBV19
j_call: TRBJ1-1
clone_size: -
d_call: TRBD1
cdr3_aa: CASSQPQGGGTEAFF
cdr3_nt: TGTGCCAGTAGCCAACCCCAGGGGGGGGGCACTGAAGCTTTCTTT

v_call: TRBV5-1
j_call: TRBJ1-3
clone_size: -
d_call: -
cdr3_aa: CASSLGVGARNTIYF
cdr3_nt: TGCGCCAGCAGCTTGGGTGTGGGGGCGCGGAACACCATATATTTT

v_call: TRBV29-1
j_call: TRBJ1-5
clone_size: -
d_call: TRBD1
cdr3_aa: CSVAGQGSQPQHF
cdr3_nt: TGCAGCGTTGCCGGACAGGGTAGTCAGCCCCAGCATTTT

v_call: TRBV7-6
j_call: TRBJ2-6
clone_size: -
d_call: -
cdr3_aa: CASSQTRGRRSGANVLTF
cdr3_nt: TGTGCCAGCAGCCAAACCAGGGGAAGGCGGTCTGGGGCCAACGTCCTGACTTTC

v_call: TRBV29-1
j_call: TRBJ1-5
clone_size: few
d_call: -
cdr3_aa: CSVGGQSNQPQHF
cdr3_nt: TGCAGCGTTGGAGGACAGTCCAATCAGCCCCAGCATTTT

v_call: TRBV2
j_call: TRBJ1-1
clone_size: -
d_call: -
cdr3_aa: CASSGGGTLNTEAFF
cdr3_nt: TGTGCCAGCAGTGGGGGTGGCACTTTGAACACTGAAGCTTTCTTT

v_call: TRBV19
j_call: TRBJ1-3
clone_size: -
d_call: TRBD1
cdr3_aa: CASSITGTGSSGNTIYF
cdr3_nt: TGTGCCAGTAGTATAACCGGGACAGGGAGCTCTGGAAACACCATATATTTT

v_call: TRBV6-1
j_call: TRBJ2-1
clone_size: -
d_call: -
cdr3_aa: CASSEDPNGGREQFF
cdr3_nt: TGTGCCAGCAGTGAAGACCCCAACGGGGGAAGGGAGCAGTTCTTC

v_call: TRBV12-5
j_call: TRBJ1-1
clone_size: -
d_call: -
cdr3_aa: CASGDPGHTNTEAFF
cdr3_nt: TGTGCTAGTGGTGACCCGGGACACACGAACACTGAAGCTTTCTTT

v_call: TRBV6-5
j_call: TRBJ1-1
clone_size: -
d_call: -
cdr3_aa: CASTVGGGAEAFF
cdr3_nt: TGTGCCAGCACGGTAGGCGGAGGGGCTGAAGCTTTCTTT

v_call: TRBV5-1
j_call: TRBJ1-5
clone_size: -
d_call: -
cdr3_aa: CASSPRSGPNQPQHF
cdr3_nt: TGCGCCAGCAGCCCCCGGTCAGGACCCAATCAGCCCCAGCATTTT

v_call: TRBV7-9
j_call: TRBJ2-3
clone_size: -
d_call: -
cdr3_aa: CASSLEQGTQYF
cdr3_nt: TGTGCCAGCAGCTTAGAACAGGGTACGCAGTATTTT

v_call: TRBV28
j_call: TRBJ1-1
clone_size: once
d_call: -
cdr3_aa: CASRLAFEAFF
cdr3_nt: TGTGCCAGCAGACTTGCCTTTGAAGCTTTCTTT

v_call: TRBV30
j_call: TRBJ2-6
clone_size: -
d_call: TRBD2
cdr3_aa: CAWSRGRVRSGANVLTF
cdr3_nt: TGTGCCTGGAGCCGAGGGAGGGTTCGCTCTGGGGCCAACGTCCTGACTTTC

v_call: TRBV6-5
j_call: TRBJ1-2
clone_size: -
d_call: TRBD1
cdr3_aa: CASRQPGTDYGYTF
cdr3_nt: TGTGCCAGCAGACAGCCCGGGACAGATTATGGCTACACCTTC

v_call: TRBV18
j_call: TRBJ2-6
clone_size: -
d_call: -
cdr3_aa: CASSPSQIYSGANVLTF
cdr3_nt: TGTGCCAGCTCACCGAGCCAAATATACTCTGGGGCCAACGTCCTGACTTTC

v_call: TRBV6-5
j_call: TRBJ1-1
clone_size: -
d_call: -
cdr3_aa: CASSYRRGSEAFF
cdr3_nt: TGTGCCAGCAGTTACAGGAGGGGGTCTGAAGCTTTCTTT

v_call: TRBV11-2
j_call: TRBJ1-1
clone_size: -
d_call: TRBD1
cdr3_aa: CASSPRRQGNTEAFF
cdr3_nt: TGTGCCAGCAGCCCACGACGACAGGGAAACACTGAAGCTTTCTTT